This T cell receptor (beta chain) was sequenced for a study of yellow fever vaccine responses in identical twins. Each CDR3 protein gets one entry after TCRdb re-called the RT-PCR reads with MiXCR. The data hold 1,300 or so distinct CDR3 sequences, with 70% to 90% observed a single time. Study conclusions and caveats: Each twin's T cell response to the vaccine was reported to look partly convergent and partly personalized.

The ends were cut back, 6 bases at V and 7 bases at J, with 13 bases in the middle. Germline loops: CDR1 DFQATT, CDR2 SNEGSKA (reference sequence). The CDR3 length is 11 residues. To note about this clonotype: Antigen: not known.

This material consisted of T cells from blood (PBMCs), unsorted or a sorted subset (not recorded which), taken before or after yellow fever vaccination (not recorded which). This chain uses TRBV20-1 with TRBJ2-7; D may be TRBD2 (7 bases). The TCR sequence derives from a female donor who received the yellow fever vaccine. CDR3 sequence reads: CSAAGAGEQYF. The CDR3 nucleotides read TGCAGTGCCGCGGGGGCGGGAGAGCAGTACTTC.